The T cell receptor beta chain under discussion was sequenced for a study of spatial heterogeneity in lung cancer. The table lists this clonotype with a few counts. Its target is not known. Via MiXCR, TCRdb re-called the 5' RACE reads, giving one row per CDR3 protein. This table holds 43,000 or so distinct CDR3 sequences, approximately 12% found once. Described time point: blood at routine non-recurrence follow-up after resection. From tumor, nontumor lung or frozen PBMC, whole RNA was taken unsorted for sequencing. Deletions cut 6 bases from V and 8 bases from J, with 11 bases between. In germline, CDR1 is SGHTA, CDR2 FQGNSA. There are 12 residues in the CDR3. Study-wide points: Resection saw ubiquitous expanded tumor TCRs appear in blood more than follow-up did.

The TCR sequence derives from a male donor with early-stage non-small cell lung cancer. The specimen comprised PBMCs, sampled at follow-up. The V and J genes are TRBV7-2 and TRBJ2-1, with a possible D match to TRBD2 (5 bases). The CDR3 nucleotides read TGTGCCAGCAGGCTCGCCGGGGATGAGCAGTTCTTC. Translation gives CASRLAGDEQFF.